Each of the 32 T cell receptor beta chains below was sequenced from the same sample in a study of blood T cell repertoires in COVID-19. TCRdb's table, derived via immunoSEQ multiplex PCR, lists solely in-frame clones and lacks some. The sample records about 180,000 clones, 80% to 90% being singletons. Sequences were obtained from peripheral blood. These receptors were obtained from a man between 35 and 55 years old with active or convalescent COVID-19.

This chain uses TRBV3-1 (or the pseudogene TRBV3-2) with TRBJ1-5, with D perhaps TRBD1 (5 bases). Germline V lookup: CDR1 LGHDT, CDR2 YNNKEL (reference sequence). Trimming took 8 bases from V and 5 from J, leaving 16 bases between them. CDR3 length equals 14 residues. The CDR3 sequence is CASAWEGWHQPQHF. The CDR3 DNA sequence: TGTGCCAGCGCCTGGGAGGGGTGGCATCAGCCCCAGCATTTT.

V and J are TRBV27 and TRBJ1-3; the D is unclear. CDR3 length: 15 residues. Deletions cut 7 bases from V and 0 bases from J, with 13 bases between. CDR1 and CDR2 from the germline V gene are MNHEY and SMNVEV (reference sequence). CDR3 protein: CASTSFASSGNTIYF. CDR3 nucleotides: TGTGCCAGCACGAGTTTTGCAAGCTCTGGAAACACCATATATTTT.

V usage is TRBV18 and J usage is TRBJ1-1, with 9 bases identical to TRBD1. Germline CDR1 reads KGHSH; CDR2 reads LQKENI. Trimming removed 4 bases from V and 1 base from J; junction bases left unmatched: 1. The CDR3 contains 14 residues. CDR3 in amino acids: CASSRGQGNTEAFF. The CDR3 nucleotides are TGTGCCAGCTCACGGGGACAGGGGAACACTGAAGCTTTCTTT.

The V and J genes are TRBV7-2 and TRBJ1-1; D is unclear. Germline assignment: CDR1 SGHTA and CDR2 FQGNSA. The CDR3 is 15 residues long. Trimming shortened V by 7 bases and J by 0 bases, and 15 bases separated the two germline ends. The CDR3 DNA is TGTGCCAGCAATGCTCTAGAGTACATGAACACTGAAGCTTTCTTT. Protein product: CASNALEYMNTEAFF.

V is TRBV3-1 (or the pseudogene TRBV3-2) and J is TRBJ1-4; possibly TRBD1 for D (6 bases). Germline CDR1 reads LGHDT; CDR2 reads YNNKEL (reference sequence). The germline V and J ends were trimmed by 4 bases and 7 bases, with 10 bases remaining between them. CDR3 size: 13 residues. The CDR3 here is CASSLGRGEKLFF. Written as DNA, the CDR3 is TGTGCCAGCAGCCTAGGCAGGGGTGAAAAACTGTTTTTT.

V gene TRBV3-1 (or the pseudogene TRBV3-2) combines with J gene TRBJ2-1, with D unresolved. Trimming removed 0 bases from V and 2 bases from J, with 17 bases in between. This CDR3 is built from 18 residues. Germline V gene lookup returns CDR1 LGHDT and CDR2 YNNKEL (reference sequence). Here the CDR3 reads CASSQEVGVQPAYNEQFF. The DNA for the CDR3 is TGTGCCAGCAGCCAAGAGGTTGGAGTCCAACCCGCCTACAATGAGCAGTTCTTC.

This chain joins TRBV2 and TRBJ2-3; TRBD2 matches at 12 bases. The CDR3 runs to 15 residues. Germline V gene lookup returns CDR1 SNHLY and CDR2 FYNNEI. The CDR3 loop reads CAAASGGGYTDTQYF. The CDR3 DNA sequence: TGTGCGGCAGCTAGCGGGGGGGGATACACAGATACGCAGTATTTT.

J is TRBJ2-2 and V is TRBV6-1, with 7 bases identical to TRBD1. Germline CDR1 is MNHNS and CDR2 is SASEGT. With 6 bases clipped from V and 6 bases from J, the junction kept 7 bases outside the gene matches. The CDR3 covers 14 residues. The CDR3 DNA reads as TGTGCCAGCAGCCAAAACAGGGGCGCCGGGGAGCTGTTTTTT. It codes for CASSQNRGAGELFF.

V is TRBV30 and J is TRBJ1-1; D is unresolved. This CDR3 region has 11 residues. Germline V lookup: CDR1 GTSNPN, CDR2 SVGIG (reference sequence). CDR3 amino acids: CAAERNTEAFF. DNA for the CDR3: TGTGCGGCGGAGAGGAACACTGAAGCTTTCTTT.

V and J are TRBV29-1 and TRBJ1-2; no reliable D call. There are 14 residues in the CDR3. Trimming left V 0 bases short and J 3 bases short, with 11 bases between. Germline lookup yields CDR1 SQVTM and CDR2 ANQGSEA. The CDR3 DNA reads as TGCAGCGTTGAAGACCCGGTCGGGGACTATGGCTACACCTTC. Translated: CSVEDPVGDYGYTF.

This clone was detected once. The V gene is TRBV6-5, the J gene TRBJ1-2; a possible D gene is TRBD1 (6 bases). Trimming removed 11 bases at V and 4 bases at J, with 14 bases between. The length of the CDR3 is 12 residues. Germline V gene data show CDR1 as MNHEY and CDR2 as SVGAGI. CDR3 amino acids: CAGLEGGYGYTF. The DNA of the CDR3 is TGTGCCGGCTTAGAAGGGGGCTATGGCTACACCTTC.

The V and J genes are TRBV25-1 and TRBJ1-6; the D is unclear. The CDR3 sequence is 13 residues long. V was trimmed by 4 bases and J by 6 bases, leaving 7 bases between them. The germline V gene has CDR1 MGHDK and CDR2 SYGVNS. CDR3 nucleotide sequence: TGTGCCAGCAGTGCCACTCTTAATTCACCCCTCCACTTT. It codes for CASSATLNSPLHF.

CDR3 sequence (DNA): TGCGCCAGCAGCCAAGCCGCCGGGAGTCTCCAGCCCCAGCATTTT. This translates into CASSQAAGSLQPQHF. J is TRBJ1-5 and V is TRBV4-1; D not certain. Germline loops: CDR1 MGHRA, CDR2 YSYEKL. The CDR3 is 15 residues long. The ends were cut back, 1 base at V and 7 bases at J, with 14 bases in the middle.

The chain recombines TRBV12-5 with TRBJ2-3; D might be TRBD2 (6 bases). V lost 7 bases to trimming and J lost 2 bases, with 25 bases between them. This CDR3 has 18 amino acids. CDR1 is LGHNT, CDR2 FRNRAP, per germline. The CDR3 loop reads CASAPPGLPLFPTDTQYF. The CDR3 coding sequence is TGTGCTAGTGCCCCACCGGGACTTCCCCTATTTCCCACAGATACGCAGTATTTT. Variable domain in full (rest from reference TRBV12-5 and TRBJ2-3): DARVTQTPRHKVTEMGQEVTMRCQPILGHNTVFWYRQTMMQGLELLAYFRNRAPLDDSGMPKDRFSAEMPDATLATLKIQPSEPRDSAVYFCASAPPGLPLFPTDTQYFGPGTRLTVL.

The chain combines TRBV13 with TRBJ2-1, with 7 bases identical to TRBD1. The CDR3 has 13 residues. Germline trimming cut 5 bases from V and 6 bases from J; bases unmatched to any gene: 4. CDR1 is PRHDT and CDR2 is FYEKMQ in the germline V gene (reference sequence). CDR3 sequence: CASSPRGPNEQFF. DNA of the CDR3: TGTGCCAGCAGCCCGAGGGGGCCCAATGAGCAGTTCTTC.

CDR3 DNA: TGTGCCCGGGGGGGGGCAGGGGACAAGACCGGGGAGCTGTTTTTT. It translates to CARGGAGDKTGELFF. The chain is built from TRBV19 and TRBJ2-2; 8 positions agree with TRBD2. This CDR3 is built from 15 residues. V shed 11 bases, J shed 5 bases, and the junction held 13 bases outside the gene matches. Germline lookup yields CDR1 LNHDA and CDR2 SQIVND (reference sequence).

A single count supports this clone. This chain links TRBV5-1 with TRBJ2-1; the match to TRBD1 covers 7 bases. Germline CDR1 reads SGHRS; CDR2 reads YFSETQ. With V trimmed by 2 bases and J by 3 bases, 5 bases remained unmatched. CDR3 length equals 15 residues. The CDR3 region has the DNA TGCGCCAGCAGCTTTAGGACAGGTCACTACAATGAGCAGTTCTTC. Protein product: CASSFRTGHYNEQFF.

This clone showed up just a few times. V gene TRBV3-1 (or the pseudogene TRBV3-2) combines with J gene TRBJ2-6, with D tentatively TRBD1 (6 bases). Germline V gene lookup returns CDR1 LGHDT and CDR2 YNNKEL (reference sequence). Trimming pared 4 bases from V and 0 bases from J, leaving 10 bases between. The CDR3 is 16 residues long. The DNA for the CDR3 is TGTGCCAGCAGCCCGACAGGACGCTCTGGGGCCAACGTCCTGACTTTC. Translated: CASSPTGRSGANVLTF.

The gene calls are TRBV30 and TRBJ2-2; TRBD1 agrees at 7 bases. After removal of 2 bases from V and 5 bases from J, the junction contained 5 bases not matched to a gene. The germline V gene encodes CDR1 GTSNPN and CDR2 SVGIG (reference sequence). This CDR3 has 14 amino acids. The CDR3 DNA reads as TGTGCCTGGAGTCCCCCAGGGGGTACCGGGGAGCTGTTTTTT. It codes for CAWSPPGGTGELFF.

V and J are TRBV19 and TRBJ1-3, with D perhaps matching TRBD1 (5 bases). Germline CDR1 LNHDA, CDR2 SQIVND (reference sequence). The length of the CDR3 is 12 residues. The ends were cut back, 9 bases at V and 3 bases at J, with 9 bases in the middle. The CDR3 sequence: CARVRDGNTIYF. CDR3 DNA sequence: TGTGCCAGGGTCAGGGATGGAAACACCATATATTTT.

This sequence joins TRBV5-1 and TRBJ2-2, with D perhaps TRBD2 (5 bases). The V gene's germline CDR1 is SGHRS and CDR2 YFSETQ. This CDR3 has 12 residues. V was clipped by 4 bases and J by 7 bases, with 8 bases between them. CDR3 residues: CASSEGHGELFF. The CDR3 DNA sequence: TGCGCCAGCAGCGAGGGTCACGGGGAGCTGTTTTTT. Full variable domain (rest looked up from reference TRBV5-1 and TRBJ2-2): KAGVTQTPRYLIKTRGQQVTLSCSPISGHRSVSWYQQTPGQGLQFLFEYFSETQRNKGNFPGRFSGRQFSNSRSEMNVSTLELGDSALYLCASSEGHGELFFGEGSRLTVL.

The CDR3 bases are TGTGCCAGCAGAGCCGGACAGGGGATCTACGAGCAGTACTTC. It specifies CASRAGQGIYEQYF. The chain has TRBV6-5 and TRBJ2-7; 9 bases agree with TRBD1. This CDR3 contains 14 residues. The V gene's germline CDR1 is MNHEY and CDR2 SVGAGI. The V segment lost 6 bases and the J segment 3 bases; nucleotides outside the gene matches: 6.

There are a few counts of this clone. The V gene is TRBV7-2, the J gene TRBJ2-1; the match to TRBD1 covers 10 bases. With 5 bases clipped from V and 3 bases from J, the junction kept 4 bases outside the gene matches. Germline assignment: CDR1 SGHTA and CDR2 FQGNSA. CDR3 length: 15 residues. The DNA for the CDR3 is TGTGCCAGCAGCACACGGACAGGGGGCTACAATGAGCAGTTCTTC. As protein: CASSTRTGGYNEQFF.

The chain has TRBV5-5 and TRBJ1-2; the match to TRBD1 covers 9 bases. The junction had 3 bases not matched to a gene; V was cut back by 2 bases and J by 1 base. Per germline, CDR1 SGHKS and CDR2 YYEKEE (reference sequence). The CDR3 loop spans 15 amino acids. DNA of the CDR3: TGTGCCAGCAGCTTTGTGACAGGGGGTAACTATGGCTACACCTTC. Amino acid sequence: CASSFVTGGNYGYTF.

V usage is TRBV6-5 and J usage is TRBJ1-5; no definite D call. V was cut by 5 bases and J by 4 bases, with 9 bases left in between. CDR3 length equals 13 residues. CDR1 is MNHEY and CDR2 is SVGAGI in the germline V gene. DNA of the CDR3: TGTGCCAGCAGTAAACAGCCAAATCAGCCCCAGCATTTT. Its protein is CASSKQPNQPQHF.

The chain has TRBV30 and TRBJ2-2, with D tentatively TRBD1 (5 bases). Per germline, CDR1 GTSNPN and CDR2 SVGIG (reference sequence). This CDR3 region has 14 residues. V was pared by 4 bases and J by 3 bases, with 12 bases between. CDR3 sequence reads: CAWKGAGHTGELFF. DNA of the CDR3: TGTGCCTGGAAAGGGGCAGGGCACACCGGGGAGCTGTTTTTT.

The V call is TRBV18, the J call TRBJ2-1; TRBD1 matches at 7 bases. J lost 6 bases, V lost 1 base, and 6 bases had no gene match. The CDR3 extends over 15 amino acids. Germline CDR1 reads KGHSH; CDR2 reads LQKENI. Written as DNA, the CDR3 is TGTGCCAGCTCACCACGAGGTGCAGGGGGCAATGAGCAGTTCTTC. Translation gives CASSPRGAGGNEQFF.

The V call is TRBV5-1, the J call TRBJ1-6; possibly TRBD1 for D (6 bases). The germline gives CDR1 SGHRS, CDR2 YFSETQ. This CDR3 is 16 amino acids long. Trimming shortened V by 6 bases and J by 5 bases, and 18 bases separated the two germline ends. CDR3: CASKPGQAPNNSPLHF. CDR3 coding DNA: TGCGCCAGCAAACCGGGACAAGCCCCGAATAATTCACCCCTCCACTTT.

This clone was seen only once. This chain links TRBV9 with TRBJ1-4, with D maybe TRBD1 (6 bases). V shed 4 bases and J shed 8 bases, with 18 bases lying between them. CDR1 is SGDLS, CDR2 YYNGEE, per germline. The CDR3 contains 15 residues. The chain's CDR3 is CASSLTGRPDEKLFF. The CDR3 DNA reads as TGTGCCAGCAGCCTCACAGGGAGACCTGACGAAAAACTGTTTTTT.

The chain couples TRBV6-2 or TRBV6-3 to TRBJ2-3, with D unclear. The length of the CDR3 is 12 residues. V lost 5 bases and J lost 1, with 4 bases in between. CDR1 is MNHEY, CDR2 SVGEGT, per germline. For the CDR3, the DNA is TGTGCCAGCAGTCGGGGCACAGATACGCAGTATTTT. Residues: CASSRGTDTQYF.

CDR3 bases: TGTGCCAGCAGCTTAGGAAGGGGGTTTTCCTACAATGAGCAGTTCTTC. It yields the protein CASSLGRGFSYNEQFF. V and J are TRBV7-9 and TRBJ2-1; TRBD1 might be the D (6 bases). Per the germline V gene, CDR1 is SEHNR and CDR2 is FQNEAQ (reference sequence). The CDR3 has 16 amino acids. Between the trimmed V and J ends, which lost 1 base and 1 base, there was a span of 11 bases.

The J gene is TRBJ2-3, the V gene TRBV6-4; D is possibly TRBD2 (7 bases). Germline assignment: CDR1 MRHNA and CDR2 SNTAGT. V lost 0 bases to trimming and J lost 3 bases, with 10 bases between them. The CDR3 spans 15 residues. The CDR3 protein is CASSDSGGATDTQYF. CDR3 DNA: TGTGCCAGCAGTGACTCTGGGGGGGCAACAGATACGCAGTATTTT.